This T cell receptor beta chain was sequenced during a study of blood T cell repertoires in COVID-19. On the study more broadly: The origin of the acute and convalescent COVID-19 samples was the United States, Italy and Spain. Sources were T cells, B-cell-depleted T cells, or PBMCs; the material itself was cDNA or gDNA.

Methods used by the authors: Quantification of nucleated cells was approximated via reference gene primer amplification. Sequencing was performed with immunoSEQ multiplex PCR; in TCRdb, only in-frame clones are kept and a portion is missing. V, J and clone size were drawn from that table, and D and trimming were deduced from the DNA. The sample consists of approximately 150,000 clones, around nine tenths of them appearing once. The CDR3 has 21 amino acids. V lost 4 bases to trimming and J lost 2 bases; unmatched junction nucleotides: 22. Germline V gives CDR1 SGHDN, CDR2 FVKESK. The chain combines TRBV14 with TRBJ2-4, with 8 bases aligning to TRBD1. The source material was peripheral blood. The sequence was collected from a man in his fifties with active or convalescent COVID-19. The CDR3, as DNA: TGTGCCAGCAGCCTAAGGGATCCAGGGGGCTATCCTAGGAAAACCAAAAACATTCAGTACTTC. Translation gives CASSLRDPGGYPRKTKNIQYF.